Shown below are 28 T cell receptor beta chains from a single sample sequenced in a study of T-cell reconstitution after alpha-beta-depleted transplantation in children. Unique molecular identifiers were used in preparing the TCRbeta library. Via MiXCR, TCRdb re-called the PCR reads, giving one row per CDR3 protein. This table holds over 200,000 distinct CDR3 sequences, roughly 18% found once. The sample consisted of PBMCs, mostly from graft donor cells, taken 360 days after TCRalphabeta/CD19-depleted stem cell transplant. Receptors originate from a male patient between 2 and 10 years old who had a stem cell transplant for acute lymphoblastic leukemia, so the T cells may come from the graft donor.

The chain has TRBV6-2 or TRBV6-3 and TRBJ1-3, with D perhaps TRBD1 (6 bases). Deletions cut 2 bases from V and 7 bases from J, with 33 bases between. The CDR3 is 21 amino acids. Germline V CDR1 and CDR2: MNHEY, SVGEGT. The CDR3 loop reads CASSYISRSSVPGQRVNTIYF. CDR3 sequence (DNA): TGTGCCAGCAGTTACATTTCCCGCTCGTCCGTCCCGGGACAACGAGTGAACACCATATATTTT.

This clonotype appeared a few times. V is TRBV6-6 and J is TRBJ2-7; TRBD2 agrees at 10 bases. The CDR3 loop spans 13 amino acids. Germline V gives CDR1 MNHNY, CDR2 SVGAGI (reference sequence). V lost 6 bases to trimming and J lost 5 bases; unmatched junction nucleotides: 4. The CDR3 DNA sequence: TGTGCCAGCAGCGGACTAGCGGTCCACGAGCAGTACTTC. Encoded protein: CASSGLAVHEQYF.

The chain employs TRBV10-3 and TRBJ2-7, with 7 bases identical to TRBD1. Trimming cost V 3 bases and J 3 bases; bases outside gene matches: 11. Germline CDR1 ENHRY, CDR2 SYGVKD. CDR3 size: 16 residues. The CDR3: CAISDSTKDRFYEQYF. CDR3 in DNA: TGTGCCATCAGTGACTCGACCAAGGACAGGTTCTACGAGCAGTACTTC.

This clonotype was picked up a small number of times. Mismatch with germline at one junction end may stem from a read error. The rearrangement links TRBV3-1 to TRBJ2-7; no reliable D call. The CDR3 loop spans 9 amino acids. Germline CDR1 reads LGHDT; CDR2 reads YNNKEL (reference sequence). This CDR3 is CASSPEMCF. The DNA of the CDR3 is TGTGCCAGCAGCCCTGAAATGTGCTTC.

The J gene is TRBJ2-1, the V gene TRBV5-1, with D perhaps assigned TRBD1 or TRBD2 (5 bases each). Germline CDR1 SGHRS, CDR2 YFSETQ. The V and J ends lost 0 bases and 4 bases respectively, with 14 bases between them. CDR3 length equals 16 residues. The CDR3 loop is CASSLESSGPYNEQFF. CDR3 DNA sequence: TGCGCCAGCAGCTTGGAGTCGTCGGGACCATACAATGAGCAGTTCTTC. Together with reference TRBV5-1 and TRBJ2-1, the CDR3 gives the full variable domain: KAGVTQTPRYLIKTRGQQVTLSCSPISGHRSVSWYQQTPGQGLQFLFEYFSETQRNKGNFPGRFSGRQFSNSRSEMNVSTLELGDSALYLCASSLESSGPYNEQFFGPGTRLTVL.

This clonotype came up many times. The chain couples TRBV29-1 to TRBJ2-7; D is possibly TRBD1 or TRBD2 (6 bases each). Trimming shortened V by 5 bases and J by 3 bases, and 14 bases separated the two germline ends. CDR3 size: 13 residues. Germline lookup yields CDR1 SQVTM and CDR2 ANQGSEA. CDR3 in DNA: TGCAGCGTTAGTCGAGGGGGGTTCTACGAGCAGTACTTC. Translation: CSVSRGGFYEQYF.

In this sample, this clonotype turned up a few times. The rearrangement joins TRBV10-3 to TRBJ2-3, with D possibly TRBD2 on 5 matching bases. Trimming removed 3 bases at V and 9 bases at J, with 13 bases between. There are 13 residues in the CDR3. Germline CDR1 ENHRY, CDR2 SYGVKD. Written as DNA, the CDR3 is TGTGCCATCAGTGAATGGGTCGGGGAGACGCAGTATTTT. Protein: CAISEWVGETQYF.

The rearrangement links TRBV20-1 to TRBJ2-1; 16 bases are a match to TRBD2. In germline, CDR1 is DFQATT, CDR2 SNEGSKA (reference sequence). The V segment lost 1 base and the J segment 0 bases; nucleotides outside the gene matches: 6. The CDR3 contains 19 residues. For the CDR3, the DNA is TGCAGTGCTAGAGGACCGGGACTAGCGGGAGGGCCCTCCTACAATGAGCAGTTCTTC. Translation gives CSARGPGLAGGPSYNEQFF.

The V gene is TRBV6-1, the J gene TRBJ2-7, with D tentatively TRBD2 (6 bases). The CDR3 length is 15 residues. V lost 6 bases and J 2 bases, leaving 17 bases between the germline ends. In germline, CDR1 is MNHNS, CDR2 SASEGT. CDR3 residues: CASSQEGTFPYEQYF. For the CDR3, the DNA is TGTGCCAGCAGCCAAGAAGGGACTTTTCCCTACGAGCAGTACTTC.

The V gene is TRBV12-3 or TRBV12-4, the J gene TRBJ2-1; D gene ambiguous. CDR3 size: 12 residues. V was clipped by 6 bases and J by 6 bases, with 9 bases between them. CDR3 protein: CASREPANEQFF. In nucleotides, the CDR3 is TGTGCCAGCAGAGAACCGGCCAATGAGCAGTTCTTC.

CDR3 sequence (DNA): TGCGCCAGCAGCTTCCGGCTAGCGACAGTCGAGCAGTACTTC. Amino acids: CASSFRLATVEQYF. The chain combines TRBV5-1 with TRBJ2-7; the D gene is possibly TRBD2 (6 bases). The germline V gene has CDR1 SGHRS and CDR2 YFSETQ. Between the trimmed V and J ends, which lost 2 bases and 6 bases, there was a span of 15 bases. The CDR3 sequence is 14 residues long. Variable domain in full (rest from reference TRBV5-1 and TRBJ2-7): KAGVTQTPRYLIKTRGQQVTLSCSPISGHRSVSWYQQTPGQGLQFLFEYFSETQRNKGNFPGRFSGRQFSNSRSEMNVSTLELGDSALYLCASSFRLATVEQYFGPGTRLTVT.

This clonotype has only a few counts. The rearrangement links TRBV6-2 or TRBV6-3 to TRBJ2-5; the D call may be TRBD1 or TRBD2 (5 bases each). The germline CDR1 and CDR2 sequences are MNHEY and SVGEGT. The ends were cut back, 0 bases at V and 4 bases at J, with 15 bases in the middle. The CDR3 contains 16 residues. The CDR3 sequence is CASSYSPVGVGETQYF. The CDR3 coding sequence is TGTGCCAGCAGTTACTCGCCGGTGGGGGTCGGAGAGACCCAGTACTTC.

The table lists this clonotype with a few counts. The V and J genes are TRBV25-1 and TRBJ1-1; 8 nucleotides agree with TRBD1. The CDR3 has 13 residues. Germline CDR1 and CDR2: MGHDK and SYGVNS. Trimming removed 5 bases from V and 4 bases from J; junction bases left unmatched: 3. The CDR3 spells CASSQTGVTEAFF. The CDR3 DNA is TGTGCCAGCAGTCAGACAGGGGTCACTGAAGCTTTCTTT.

This clonotype was seen a handful of times. J is TRBJ2-5 and V is TRBV11-2; TRBD2 is a possible D gene (6 bases). With 3 bases removed from V and 2 bases from J, the gap between germline ends came to 13 bases. There are 15 residues in the CDR3. In germline, CDR1 is SGHAT, CDR2 FQNNGV. The CDR3 DNA is TGTGCCAGCAGCTTGAAGGGACTGCAACAAGAGACCCAGTACTTC. Amino acid sequence: CASSLKGLQQETQYF.

V is TRBV27 and J is TRBJ2-2; D tentatively reads TRBD1 or TRBD2 (6 bases each). CDR3 size: 15 residues. CDR1 and CDR2 (germline): MNHEY, SMNVEV (reference sequence). V was shortened by 4 bases and J by 6 bases, with 15 bases between the two germline ends. The CDR3 region has the DNA TGTGCCAGCAGTTGGGGGGCCTCGTTTCCCGGGGAGCTGTTTTTT. Encoded protein: CASSWGASFPGELFF.

The V and J genes are TRBV18 and TRBJ2-3; no reliable D call. The CDR3 totals 14 residues. Germline CDR1 and CDR2: KGHSH and LQKENI. Between the trimmed V and J ends, which lost 1 base and 2 bases, there was a span of 7 bases. CDR3 DNA: TGTGCCAGCTCACCACAACAGCCCACAGATACGCAGTATTTT. The encoded protein is CASSPQQPTDTQYF.

The J gene is TRBJ2-1, the V gene TRBV5-1; TRBD1 or TRBD2 may be the D gene (5 bases each). The ends were cut back, 4 bases at V and 3 bases at J, with 11 bases in the middle. The V gene's germline CDR1 is SGHRS and CDR2 YFSETQ. CDR3 length: 14 amino acids. The CDR3 loop reads CASSQGPLYNEQFF. DNA of the CDR3: TGCGCCAGCAGCCAGGGACCGCTCTACAATGAGCAGTTCTTC.

This clonotype is judged medium-sized. This chain joins TRBV5-6 and TRBJ2-3; D remains ambiguous. The length of the CDR3 is 17 residues. Germline CDR1 reads SGHDT; CDR2 reads YYEEEE. The germline V and J ends were trimmed by 1 base and 2 bases, with 17 bases remaining between them. The CDR3 nucleotides are TGTGCCAGCAGCTTGTACGTCAGTACCCCGAACACAGATACGCAGTATTTT. This encodes CASSLYVSTPNTDTQYF.

The chain is built from TRBV20-1 and TRBJ1-1, with 8 positions matching TRBD1. V trimming: 3 bases; J trimming: 7 bases; junction bases outside the gene matches: 4. This CDR3 is built from 12 residues. The germline V gene encodes CDR1 DFQATT and CDR2 SNEGSKA (reference sequence). The CDR3 here is CSASGQGGEAFF. CDR3 sequence (DNA): TGCAGTGCTAGCGGACAGGGTGGTGAAGCTTTCTTT.

The chain has TRBV25-1 and TRBJ2-2, with D uncertain. Germline V gene data show CDR1 as MGHDK and CDR2 as SYGVNS. The CDR3 contains 14 residues. The V end lost 5 bases, the J end lost 1 base, and 8 bases lay between the germline ends. The CDR3 sequence is CASSPTQNTGELFF. For the CDR3, the DNA is TGTGCCAGCAGTCCAACCCAGAACACCGGGGAGCTGTTTTTT. Filled out from reference TRBV25-1 and TRBJ2-2, the complete variable domain reads EADIYQTPRYLVIGTGKKITLECSQTMGHDKMYWYQQDPGMELHLIHYSYGVNSTEKGDLSSESTVSRIRTEHFPLTLESARPSHTSQYLCASSPTQNTGELFFGEGSRLTVL.

This rearrangement joins TRBV4-1 to TRBJ2-4, with D possibly matching TRBD1 (6 bases). Between the trimmed V and J ends, which lost 0 bases and 7 bases, there was a span of 10 bases. The CDR3 has 14 amino acids. Per the germline V gene, CDR1 is MGHRA and CDR2 is YSYEKL. The CDR3 DNA sequence: TGCGCCAGCAGCCAAGAAAACAGGGAGAACATTCAGTACTTC. It yields the protein CASSQENRENIQYF.

This clonotype was recorded a few times. The chain is built from TRBV10-3 and TRBJ2-1, with D hard to call. The germline V and J ends were trimmed by 6 bases and 4 bases, with 7 bases remaining between them. The germline V gene encodes CDR1 ENHRY and CDR2 SYGVKD. The CDR3 is 12 amino acids. The CDR3 spells CAISSNYNEQFF. As DNA, the CDR3 is TGTGCCATCAGCAGCAATTACAATGAGCAGTTCTTC.

This clonotype was seen many times. The genes are TRBV10-3 and TRBJ2-7; 7 bases fit TRBD2. J lost 5 bases, V lost 6 bases, and 4 bases had no gene match. This CDR3 comprises 12 residues. From germline, CDR1 is ENHRY and CDR2 SYGVKD. The CDR3 loop reads CAISPGGNEQYF. DNA for the CDR3: TGTGCCATCAGCCCGGGAGGCAACGAGCAGTACTTC.

In its sample, this clonotype was seen a few times. CDR3 in DNA: TGTGCCACCAGCAGACCCCCTTATCGCGGCCCTAGATACAATGAGCAGTTCTTC. Translating it yields CATSRPPYRGPRYNEQFF. This sequence joins TRBV15 and TRBJ2-1; D is unresolved. Trimming cost V 2 bases and J 4 bases, with 21 bases left between them. This CDR3 spans 18 amino acids. The germline V gene encodes CDR1 LNHNV and CDR2 YYDKDF (reference sequence).

This clonotype was counted between two and nine times. This chain's CDR3 is CASSSGSVDTGELFF. The CDR3 region has the DNA TGCGCCAGCAGCTCCGGCTCGGTTGACACCGGGGAGCTGTTTTTT. The V gene is TRBV5-1, the J gene TRBJ2-2, with D unclear. Germline CDR1 SGHRS, CDR2 YFSETQ. With 3 bases removed from V and 3 bases from J, the gap between germline ends came to 12 bases. CDR3 length: 15 amino acids.

V and J are TRBV7-8 and TRBJ2-1, with D possibly matching TRBD2 (6 bases). CDR3 length equals 11 residues. Trimming left V 4 bases short and J 12 bases short, with 10 bases between. Germline CDR1 and CDR2: SGHVS and FQNEAQ. CDR3 protein: CASSSRRGQFF. CDR3 in DNA: TGTGCCAGCAGCTCTCGGCGGGGGCAGTTCTTC. The full variable domain, in which reference TRBV7-8 and TRBJ2-1 provide the parts outside the CDR3, is GAGVSQSPRYKVAKRGQDVALRCDPISGHVSLFWYQQALGQGPEFLTYFQNEAQLDKSGLPSDRFFAERPEGSVSTLKIQRTQQEDSAVYLCASSSRRGQFFGPGTRLTVL.

This clonotype has at least ten counts. The chain joins TRBV6-1 to TRBJ1-4; D might be TRBD1 (5 bases). Trimming left V 4 bases short and J 8 bases short, with 11 bases between. The CDR3 is made up of 13 amino acids. Germline values: CDR1 MNHNS, CDR2 SASEGT. The CDR3, as DNA: TGTGCCAGCAGTGGGCAGGGTCGGGAAAAACTGTTTTTT. This translates into CASSGQGREKLFF.

This clonotype was detected a few times. The CDR3 bases are TGCGCCAGCAGCTTGGCCGGATCACTAACTAATGAAAAACTGTTTTTT. Protein: CASSLAGSLTNEKLFF. The V and J genes are TRBV5-1 and TRBJ1-4; D not certain. Germline V CDR1 and CDR2: SGHRS, YFSETQ. Trimming removed 0 bases from V and 1 base from J, with 10 bases in between. The CDR3 has 16 residues.